These T cell receptor beta chains were read from a single sample in a study of blood T cell repertoires in COVID-19. The method was immunoSEQ multiplex PCR; TCRdb's version includes in-frame clones alone and lacks a portion of them. Of roughly 150,000 clones listed, about 85% are singletons. Sequenced sample: peripheral blood. The source is a woman between 45 and 60 years old with COVID-19, enrolled during active disease. The CDR3 runs from the conserved cysteine through the conserved F or W. A D gene is named only where the DNA matches it firmly. The size field is filled for only some rows; it gives once, few, many or a size class.

NA	NA	TRBV5-5	TRBJ1-6	TGTGCCAGCAGCTTGGGGCTCCGGGACACACAATCGGGTTCACCCCTCCACTTT	CASSLGLRDTQSGSPLHF
NA	TRBD1	TRBV5-1	TRBJ2-3	TGCGCCAGCAGCTCAGGACAGGGGAAAGATACGCAGTATTTT	CASSSGQGKDTQYF
NA	NA	TRBV12-3/TRBV12-4	TRBJ1-1	TGTGCCAGCAGTGTCACACAGGGAACTGAAGCTTTCTTT	CASSVTQGTEAFF
few	NA	TRBV3-1/TRBV3-2	TRBJ2-1	TGTGCCAGCAGTGCTTCGGGGGATGAGCAGTTCTTC	CASSASGDEQFF
NA	NA	TRBV7-6	TRBJ2-1	TGTGCCAGCAGCTTAGCGGGGGGGGCTTTTAGTGAGCAGTTCTTC	CASSLAGGAFSEQFF
NA	TRBD2	TRBV7-2	TRBJ2-1	TGTGCCAGCAGCTTAGCGGGACTAGCGGGGAAGGATGAGCAGTTCTTC	CASSLAGLAGKDEQFF
NA	TRBD1	TRBV27	TRBJ2-7	TGTGCCAGCAGTTCGGGGACAGGGGCCTGGGAGCAGTACTTC	CASSSGTGAWEQYF
NA	NA	TRBV30	TRBJ2-3	TGTGCCTGGAGTTTCTCCCCCTTCAAGACAGCAGCAGATACGCAGTATTTT	CAWSFSPFKTAADTQYF
NA	NA	TRBV19	TRBJ1-5	TGTGCCAGCACCACCCAACAGGGTTCAAATCAGCCCCAGCATTTT	CASTTQQGSNQPQHF
once	TRBD1	TRBV25-1	TRBJ2-3	TGTGCCAGCAGTGGAGGACAGGGGCTGTCAGATACGCAGTATTTT	CASSGGQGLSDTQYF
once	TRBD1	TRBV5-1	TRBJ2-2	TGCGCCAGCAGCCCCCGGACAGGGTCCGGGGAGCTGTTTTTT	CASSPRTGSGELFF
NA	NA	TRBV18	TRBJ1-1	TGTGCCAGCTCACCCCCCGGGCCAGGGGTTCGCACTGAAGCTTTCTTT	CASSPPGPGVRTEAFF
NA	TRBD1	TRBV9	TRBJ2-7	TGTGCCAGCAGCGTAGAGTCACAGGGGGCCTACGAGCAGTACTTC	CASSVESQGAYEQYF
once	TRBD1	TRBV4-3	TRBJ2-1	TGCGCCAGCAGCCAATTACCCCACAGGGGCGATGAGCAGTTCTTC	CASSQLPHRGDEQFF
NA	NA	TRBV30	TRBJ1-4	TGTGCCTTTCTTACATGGGGCCTCACTAATGAAAAACTGTTTTTT	CAFLTWGLTNEKLFF
NA	NA	TRBV10-3	TRBJ2-5	TGTGCCATCAGTGAGTCTGTCAGGTTCCAAGAGACCCAGTACTTC	CAISESVRFQETQYF
NA	TRBD1	TRBV18	TRBJ2-5	TGTGCCAGCTCATCGGGACAGGTACAAGAGACCCAGTACTTC	CASSSGQVQETQYF
NA	NA	TRBV12-3/TRBV12-4	TRBJ2-7	TGTGCCAGCAGCACCCGACTAGCCTACGAGCAGTACTTC	CASSTRLAYEQYF
NA	TRBD1	TRBV7-2	TRBJ2-5	TGTGCCAGCAGCCAACCGACAGGGACGTACCAAGAGACCCAGTACTTC	CASSQPTGTYQETQYF
NA	TRBD2	TRBV5-5	TRBJ2-5	TGTGCCAGCAGCACCGGGACTAGCGTTTCGGAGACCCAGTACTTC	CASSTGTSVSETQYF
NA	NA	TRBV7-9	TRBJ1-2	TGTGCCAGCAGCTTAGCGGATGCACAGGGTGGAGGTGGCTACACCTTC	CASSLADAQGGGGYTF
NA	NA	TRBV5-1	TRBJ2-1	TGCGCCAGCAGCTTGGGGCAGCGTGATGAGCAGTTCTTC	CASSLGQRDEQFF
NA	NA	TRBV5-6	TRBJ2-5	TGTGCCAGCAGCTTGCAGACGGGCCAAGAGACCCAGTACTTC	CASSLQTGQETQYF
NA	NA	TRBV10-3	TRBJ1-4	TGTGCCATCTCCCGGGGGGGAACTAATGAAAAACTGTTTTTT	CAISRGGTNEKLFF
NA	NA	TRBV3-1/TRBV3-2	TRBJ2-1	TGTGCCAGCAGCCAACTAAGCGAGGGGGGGGTATCCTACAATGAGCAGTTCTTC	CASSQLSEGGVSYNEQFF
NA	TRBD1	TRBV6-5	TRBJ1-1	TGTGCCAGCAGTTACTCCCGGACAGGGGTTACTGAAGCTTTCTTT	CASSYSRTGVTEAFF
NA	NA	TRBV7-9	TRBJ2-7	TGTGCCAGCAGCACCGAGACAAAGTACGAGCAGTACTTC	CASSTETKYEQYF
NA	TRBD2	TRBV5-1	TRBJ2-7	TGCGCCAGCAGCTTGGTACTAGCGGGGGCCTACGAGCAGTACTTC	CASSLVLAGAYEQYF
NA	TRBD1	TRBV28	TRBJ1-2	TGTGCCAGCAGTGGGACAGTCGGACGGGGCTACACCTTC	CASSGTVGRGYTF
NA	TRBD1	TRBV11-3	TRBJ2-1	TGTGCCAGCAGCCTCATCCGGGACAGTCTTTACAATGAGCAGTTCTTC	CASSLIRDSLYNEQFF
NA	NA	TRBV18	TRBJ2-7	TGTGCCAGCTCCTCGACACAAACCTACGAGCAGTACTTC	CASSSTQTYEQYF
NA	TRBD2	TRBV3-1/TRBV3-2	TRBJ2-5	TGTGCCAGCAGCTCCAGGGGCGGGGGGGCCTCAGAGACCCAGTACTTC	CASSSRGGGASETQYF
NA	NA	TRBV11-2	TRBJ1-4	TGTGCCAGCAGCCCCAGGGGTCCCACGGGGGAAAAACTGTTTTTT	CASSPRGPTGEKLFF
NA	TRBD1	TRBV2	TRBJ2-7	TGTGCCAGCAGAGCGGACAGGGGCGGCTACGAGCAGTACTTC	CASRADRGGYEQYF